This T cell receptor beta chain was recorded in a study of blood T cell repertoires in COVID-19. Across the study: Acute and convalescent COVID-19 specimens originated in the United States, Italy and Spain. PBMCs, B-cell-depleted T cells, or T cells provided the cDNA or gDNA that made up the material.

Authors' analysis steps: Counts of nucleated cells, estimated from reference gene primer amplification, were obtained. Produced via immunoSEQ multiplex PCR; TCRdb's table is partial and in-frame only. Clone size and V and J calls were adopted from that table, with D and trimming inferred from the DNA. In the table there are over 75,000 clones, about 88% of which are singletons. This CDR3 is built from 17 residues. Germline lookup yields CDR1 LGHNA and CDR2 YNFKEQ. With 0 bases removed from V and 3 bases from J, the gap between germline ends came to 17 bases. The sequence was obtained from an elderly woman with acute or convalescent COVID-19. V gene TRBV4-2 combines with J gene TRBJ1-2; no definite D call. The sample consisted of peripheral blood. CDR3 sequence reads: CASSQDLGLNPYYGYTF. The CDR3 nucleotides are TGTGCCAGCAGCCAAGATCTTGGACTGAATCCTTACTATGGCTACACCTTC.